This record covers a single T cell receptor (beta chain). The data stem from a study of blood T cell repertoires in COVID-19. Study in general: T cells, B-cell-depleted T cells, or PBMCs supplied cDNA or gDNA.

Germline V CDR1 and CDR2: SNHLY, FYNNEI. The V gene end was trimmed by 6 bases and the J gene end by 15 bases; junction bases not matched to a gene: 7. This CDR3 is built from 13 residues. TCRdb keeps only in-frame clones here, not all; method: immunoSEQ multiplex PCR. There are some 90,000 clones in the sample; 89% occur only once, and approximately 9.3% lies in the top ten. Specimen: peripheral blood. The receptor was isolated from a man aged 50-59 years with acute or convalescent COVID-19. The chain employs TRBV2 and TRBJ2-1; 14 bases fit TRBD2. DNA for the CDR3: TGTGCCAGCAGCGGGACTAGCGGGGGCCATGTGTTCTTC. Amino acid sequence: CASSGTSGGHVFF.